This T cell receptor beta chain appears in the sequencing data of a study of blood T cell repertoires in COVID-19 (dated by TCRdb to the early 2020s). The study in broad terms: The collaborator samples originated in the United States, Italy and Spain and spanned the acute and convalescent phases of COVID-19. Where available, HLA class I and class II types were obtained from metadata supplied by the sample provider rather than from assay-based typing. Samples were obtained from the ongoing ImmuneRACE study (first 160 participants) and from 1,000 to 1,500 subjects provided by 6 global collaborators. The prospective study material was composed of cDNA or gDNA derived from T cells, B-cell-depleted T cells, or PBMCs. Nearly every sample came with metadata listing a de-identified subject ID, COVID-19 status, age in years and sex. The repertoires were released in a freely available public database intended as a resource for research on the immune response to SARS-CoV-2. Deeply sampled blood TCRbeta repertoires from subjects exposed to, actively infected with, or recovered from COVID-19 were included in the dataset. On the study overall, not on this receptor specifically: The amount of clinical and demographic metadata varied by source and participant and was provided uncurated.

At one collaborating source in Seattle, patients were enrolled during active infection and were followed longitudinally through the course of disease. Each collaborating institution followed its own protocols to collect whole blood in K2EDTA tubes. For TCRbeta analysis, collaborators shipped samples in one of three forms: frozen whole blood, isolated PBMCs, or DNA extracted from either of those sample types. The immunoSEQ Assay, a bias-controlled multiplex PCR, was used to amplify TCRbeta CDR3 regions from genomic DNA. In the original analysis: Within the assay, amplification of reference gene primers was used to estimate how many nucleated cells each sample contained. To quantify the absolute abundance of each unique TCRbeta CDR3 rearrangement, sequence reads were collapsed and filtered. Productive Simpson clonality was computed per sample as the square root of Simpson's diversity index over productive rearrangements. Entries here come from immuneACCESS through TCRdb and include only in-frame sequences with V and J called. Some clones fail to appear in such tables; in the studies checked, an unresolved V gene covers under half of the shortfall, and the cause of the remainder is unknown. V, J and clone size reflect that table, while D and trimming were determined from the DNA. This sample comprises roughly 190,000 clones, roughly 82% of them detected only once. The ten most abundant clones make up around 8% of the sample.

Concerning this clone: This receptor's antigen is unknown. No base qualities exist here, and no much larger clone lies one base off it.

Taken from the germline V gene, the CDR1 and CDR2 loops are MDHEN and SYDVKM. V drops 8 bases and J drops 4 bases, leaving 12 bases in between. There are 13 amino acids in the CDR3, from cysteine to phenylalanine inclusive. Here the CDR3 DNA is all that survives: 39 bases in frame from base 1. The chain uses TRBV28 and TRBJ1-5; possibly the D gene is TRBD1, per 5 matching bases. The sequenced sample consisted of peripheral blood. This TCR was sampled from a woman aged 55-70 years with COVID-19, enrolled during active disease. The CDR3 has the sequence CASLRQFNQPQHF. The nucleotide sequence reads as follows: TGTGCCAGCCTTAGACAGTTTAATCAGCCCCAGCATTTT.